The clone carrying this T cell receptor beta chain was seen only a few times. The data originate from a study of blood T cells in healthy people across ages. Combining a sample-barcoded 5' primer with a J-beta primer mix, a second PCR ran for roughly 6 to 12 cycles. Using its own MiXCR run on the 5' RACE reads, TCRdb lists one record per CDR3 protein. Of 1.5 million to 2 million distinct CDR3 sequences listed, just under 50% were seen once; the top ten hold approximately 2.1%. Germline V gene lookup returns CDR1 SNHLY and CDR2 FYNNEI. Between the trimmed V and J ends, which lost 8 bases and 0 bases, there was a span of 9 bases. The CDR3 contains 13 residues.

The genes are TRBV2 and TRBJ2-3; weak D call: TRBD2 (6 bases). Sequenced material: blood. The TCR sequence derives from a woman in her 40s in good health. CDR3 residues: CASGDSSTDTQYF. In DNA, the CDR3 is TGTGCCAGCGGGGACTCTAGCACAGATACGCAGTATTTT. The whole variable domain, remainder taken from reference TRBV2 and TRBJ2-3, is EPEVTQTPSHQVTQMGQEVILRCVPISNHLYFYWYRQILGQKVEFLVSFYNNEISEKSEIFDDQFSVERPDGSNFTLKIRSTKLEDSAMYFCASGDSSTDTQYFGPGTRLTVL.